A selection of T cell receptor beta chains follows, all from one sample in a study of blood T cells in healthy people across ages. TCRdb independently ran MiXCR on the 5' RACE reads; one entry per CDR3 protein. The sample lists under 750,000 distinct CDR3 sequences, around half seen once, with under 30% in the top ten. Sequencing input: blood. The receptors here all came from a man older than 75 in good health. The CDR3 runs from the conserved cysteine through the conserved F or W. D genes are given only for firm matches. Clone size is stated in some rows and not others, as once, few, many or a class when expanded.

d_call: TRBD2; v_call: TRBV10-3; j_call: TRBJ2-7; clone_size: few; cdr3_nt: TGTGCCATCAGTGGGGGACTAGCGGGGGCCTACGAGCAGTACTTC; cdr3_aa: CAISGGLAGAYEQYF
d_call: NA; v_call: TRBV7-3; j_call: TRBJ2-1; clone_size: NA; cdr3_nt: TGTGCCAGCAGCAAGGGGCCTTGGCCTTACAATGAGCAGTTCTTC; cdr3_aa: CASSKGPWPYNEQFF
d_call: NA; v_call: TRBV20-1; j_call: TRBJ2-7; clone_size: few; cdr3_nt: TGCAGTGCTAGTCTCGGGACCTACGAGCAGTACTTC; cdr3_aa: CSASLGTYEQYF
d_call: NA; v_call: TRBV12-3/TRBV12-4; j_call: TRBJ2-7; clone_size: NA; cdr3_nt: TGTGCCAGCCGATCTGGTTACAATGAGCAGTACTTC; cdr3_aa: CASRSGYNEQYF
d_call: NA; v_call: TRBV7-2; j_call: TRBJ2-3; clone_size: NA; cdr3_nt: TGTGCCAGCAGCTTATCCGGGACCCCGGTGGTAGATACGCAGTATTTT; cdr3_aa: CASSLSGTPVVDTQYF
d_call: TRBD1; v_call: TRBV5-6; j_call: TRBJ1-6; clone_size: NA; cdr3_nt: TGTGCCAGCAGCTCTCGACAGGGTGCCCGCTATAATTCACCCCTCCACTTT; cdr3_aa: CASSSRQGARYNSPLHF
d_call: TRBD2; v_call: TRBV27; j_call: TRBJ2-5; clone_size: NA; cdr3_nt: TGTGCCAGCAAAAAAATCTCTAGCGGGGAAGAGACCCAGTACTTC; cdr3_aa: CASKKISSGEETQYF
d_call: NA; v_call: TRBV29-1; j_call: TRBJ2-1; clone_size: NA; cdr3_nt: TGCAGCTACTGTCGGGGGTCGAGCTCCTACAATGAGCAGTTCTTC; cdr3_aa: CSYCRGSSSYNEQFF
d_call: NA; v_call: TRBV7-2; j_call: TRBJ2-3; clone_size: few; cdr3_nt: TGTGCCAGCAGCCCCTATGGTAGCACAGATACGCAGTATTTT; cdr3_aa: CASSPYGSTDTQYF
d_call: NA; v_call: TRBV6-2/TRBV6-3; j_call: TRBJ2-7; clone_size: few; cdr3_nt: TGTGCCAGCAGTTCTTTAGGAGGGTCCTACGAGCAGTACTTC; cdr3_aa: CASSSLGGSYEQYF
d_call: NA; v_call: TRBV5-1; j_call: TRBJ2-1; clone_size: few; cdr3_nt: TGCGCCAGCAGCTTGCTCACGTCCTCCGGCGATGAGCAGTTCTTC; cdr3_aa: CASSLLTSSGDEQFF
d_call: NA; v_call: TRBV7-2; j_call: TRBJ2-7; clone_size: NA; cdr3_nt: TGTGCCAGCAGCTTAGGCAACAGGTATAGCTCCTACGAGCAGTACTTC; cdr3_aa: CASSLGNRYSSYEQYF
d_call: TRBD1; v_call: TRBV25-1; j_call: TRBJ1-2; clone_size: NA; cdr3_nt: TGTGCCAGCAGTGAATCGGGGGACAGGGGGACCTGGGATGGCTACACCTTC; cdr3_aa: CASSESGDRGTWDGYTF
d_call: NA; v_call: TRBV29-1; j_call: TRBJ2-1; clone_size: NA; cdr3_nt: TGCAGCGTTGAAACGGGGAACTCCTACAATGAGCAGTTCTTC; cdr3_aa: CSVETGNSYNEQFF
d_call: TRBD1; v_call: TRBV10-3; j_call: TRBJ2-5; clone_size: few; cdr3_nt: TGTGCCAGCCAAGCCTTCGGGACAGGAGAGACCCAGTACTTC; cdr3_aa: CASQAFGTGETQYF
d_call: NA; v_call: TRBV12-3/TRBV12-4; j_call: TRBJ2-7; clone_size: few; cdr3_nt: TGTGCCAGCAGCCAAAGGGAATCCTACGAGCAGTACTTC; cdr3_aa: CASSQRESYEQYF
d_call: TRBD2; v_call: TRBV9; j_call: TRBJ2-7; clone_size: NA; cdr3_nt: TGTGCCAGCAGCGAGACGGGGGGATGGTCCTACAATGAGCAGTACTTC; cdr3_aa: CASSETGGWSYNEQYF
d_call: NA; v_call: TRBV6-5; j_call: TRBJ2-1; clone_size: NA; cdr3_nt: TGTGCCAGCAGTTACGACTGGACTACTCAGTTCTTC; cdr3_aa: CASSYDWTTQFF
d_call: NA; v_call: TRBV7-2; j_call: TRBJ2-3; clone_size: NA; cdr3_nt: TGTGCCAGCAGCCCTACTCATTCCACAGATACGCAGTATTTT; cdr3_aa: CASSPTHSTDTQYF
d_call: NA; v_call: TRBV5-6; j_call: TRBJ2-5; clone_size: NA; cdr3_nt: TGTGCCAGCAGCTTGGACAGGGTCATAGAGACCCAGTACTTC; cdr3_aa: CASSLDRVIETQYF
d_call: NA; v_call: TRBV20-1; j_call: TRBJ1-1; clone_size: once; cdr3_nt: TGCAGTGCTAGCAGCGGCGAAGCGGACACTGAAGCTTTCTTT; cdr3_aa: CSASSGEADTEAFF
d_call: TRBD2; v_call: TRBV6-5; j_call: TRBJ2-1; clone_size: many; cdr3_nt: TGTGCCAGCAGATCCGGGACTAGCGGAAACAATGAGCAGTTCTTC; cdr3_aa: CASRSGTSGNNEQFF
d_call: TRBD1; v_call: TRBV25-1; j_call: TRBJ2-7; clone_size: NA; cdr3_nt: TGTGCCAGCGAGGACAGGGCCGCCTACGAGCAGTACTTC; cdr3_aa: CASEDRAAYEQYF
d_call: NA; v_call: TRBV4-3; j_call: TRBJ2-1; clone_size: few; cdr3_nt: TGCGCCAGCAGCCGGGGGCCGGGGACTACCTACAATGAGCAGTTCTTC; cdr3_aa: CASSRGPGTTYNEQFF
d_call: NA; v_call: TRBV6-6; j_call: TRBJ2-5; clone_size: NA; cdr3_nt: TGTGCCAGCAGTTACCGAGGGGGTTCGAGGGAATACAATGAGCAGTACTTC; cdr3_aa: CASSYRGGSREYNEQYF
d_call: NA; v_call: TRBV7-9; j_call: TRBJ1-6; clone_size: many; cdr3_nt: TGTGCCAGCAGCTCCGATAATTCACCCCTCCACTTT; cdr3_aa: CASSSDNSPLHF
d_call: NA; v_call: TRBV4-1; j_call: TRBJ1-2; clone_size: NA; cdr3_nt: TGCGCCAGCAGCCAAGAAATCCGAGGAGGCTACACCTTC; cdr3_aa: CASSQEIRGGYTF
d_call: NA; v_call: TRBV7-3; j_call: TRBJ1-1; clone_size: NA; cdr3_nt: TGTGCCAGCAGCCCCCAGGGGCCCCTGAACACTGAAGCTTTCTTT; cdr3_aa: CASSPQGPLNTEAFF
d_call: NA; v_call: TRBV29-1; j_call: TRBJ2-3; clone_size: NA; cdr3_nt: TGCAGCTTGGGCCCAGATACGCAGTATTTT; cdr3_aa: CSLGPDTQYF
d_call: TRBD2; v_call: TRBV4-2; j_call: TRBJ2-7; clone_size: NA; cdr3_nt: TGTGCCAGCAGCCAAGACCAGCGGGAGTGGGGCGAGCAGTACTTC; cdr3_aa: CASSQDQREWGEQYF
d_call: NA; v_call: TRBV7-9; j_call: TRBJ1-3; clone_size: NA; cdr3_nt: TGTGCCAGCAGCTCGGGAGGTCCTGGAAACACCATATATTTT; cdr3_aa: CASSSGGPGNTIYF
d_call: NA; v_call: TRBV5-1; j_call: TRBJ2-4; clone_size: NA; cdr3_nt: TGCGCCAGCAGCTTGTCAGTACAGGGTTCCCAGTACTTC; cdr3_aa: CASSLSVQGSQYF
d_call: TRBD1; v_call: TRBV6-6; j_call: TRBJ1-4; clone_size: NA; cdr3_nt: TGTGCCAGCAGAGCATACCGGGACAGTGTTGAAAAACTGTTTTTT; cdr3_aa: CASRAYRDSVEKLFF
d_call: NA; v_call: TRBV20-1; j_call: TRBJ2-5; clone_size: few; cdr3_nt: TGCAGTGCTAGAACTACGACTAGCCAAGAGACCCAGTACTTC; cdr3_aa: CSARTTTSQETQYF
d_call: TRBD1; v_call: TRBV7-2; j_call: TRBJ1-1; clone_size: NA; cdr3_nt: TGTGCCAGCAGCCCGCAGGGGGCCCGGATCACTGAAGCTTTCTTT; cdr3_aa: CASSPQGARITEAFF
d_call: TRBD1; v_call: TRBV4-3; j_call: TRBJ2-1; clone_size: few; cdr3_nt: TGCGCCAGCAGCCAATATGATAAGGGACAGGGGTACAATGAGCAGTTCTTC; cdr3_aa: CASSQYDKGQGYNEQFF
d_call: TRBD1; v_call: TRBV29-1; j_call: TRBJ2-3; clone_size: NA; cdr3_nt: TGCAGCGACTTGAGACAGGGCAAGGATACGCAGTATTTT; cdr3_aa: CSDLRQGKDTQYF
d_call: NA; v_call: TRBV6-2/TRBV6-3; j_call: TRBJ1-6; clone_size: few; cdr3_nt: TGTGCCAGCAGTTCAAACAGAAATAATTCACCCCTCCACTTT; cdr3_aa: CASSSNRNNSPLHF
d_call: NA; v_call: TRBV3-1; j_call: TRBJ2-3; clone_size: once; cdr3_nt: TGTGCCAGCAGAGGAGGGGGACCAGATACGCAGTATTTT; cdr3_aa: CASRGGGPDTQYF
d_call: NA; v_call: TRBV4-3; j_call: TRBJ1-4; clone_size: NA; cdr3_nt: TGCGCCAGCAGCTATACGGGTCTTAATGAAAAACTGTTTTTT; cdr3_aa: CASSYTGLNEKLFF
d_call: NA; v_call: TRBV20-1; j_call: TRBJ2-5; clone_size: NA; cdr3_nt: TGCAGTGTCCCCGAATTAGGCTCAGAGACCCAGTACTTC; cdr3_aa: CSVPELGSETQYF
d_call: TRBD1; v_call: TRBV12-3/TRBV12-4; j_call: TRBJ1-2; clone_size: NA; cdr3_nt: TGTGCCAGCAGTTATCCGGGACAGGGCCAAGGAGGCTACACCTTC; cdr3_aa: CASSYPGQGQGGYTF